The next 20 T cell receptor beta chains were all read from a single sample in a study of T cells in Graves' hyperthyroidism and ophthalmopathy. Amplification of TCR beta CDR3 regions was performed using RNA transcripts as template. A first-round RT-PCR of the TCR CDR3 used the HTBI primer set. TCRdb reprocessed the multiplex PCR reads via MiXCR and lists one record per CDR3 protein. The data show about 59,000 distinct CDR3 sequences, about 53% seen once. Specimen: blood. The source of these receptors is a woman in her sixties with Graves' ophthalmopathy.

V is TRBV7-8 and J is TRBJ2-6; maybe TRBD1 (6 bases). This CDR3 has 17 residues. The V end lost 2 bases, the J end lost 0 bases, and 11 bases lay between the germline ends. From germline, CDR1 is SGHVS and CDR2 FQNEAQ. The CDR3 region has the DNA TGTGCCAGCAGCTTATCGGGACATAACTCTGGGGCCAACGTCCTGACTTTC. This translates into CASSLSGHNSGANVLTF. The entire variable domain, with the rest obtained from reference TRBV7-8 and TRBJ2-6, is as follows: GAGVSQSPRYKVAKRGQDVALRCDPISGHVSLFWYQQALGQGPEFLTYFQNEAQLDKSGLPSDRFFAERPEGSVSTLKIQRTQQEDSAVYLCASSLSGHNSGANVLTFGAGSRLTVL.

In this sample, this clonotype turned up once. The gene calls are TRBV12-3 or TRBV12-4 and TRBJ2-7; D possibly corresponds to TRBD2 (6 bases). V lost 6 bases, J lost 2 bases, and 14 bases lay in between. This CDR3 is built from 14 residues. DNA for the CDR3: TGTGCCAGCAGCCCCGGGGGAGTCCCCTACGAGCAGTACTTC. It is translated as CASSPGGVPYEQYF.

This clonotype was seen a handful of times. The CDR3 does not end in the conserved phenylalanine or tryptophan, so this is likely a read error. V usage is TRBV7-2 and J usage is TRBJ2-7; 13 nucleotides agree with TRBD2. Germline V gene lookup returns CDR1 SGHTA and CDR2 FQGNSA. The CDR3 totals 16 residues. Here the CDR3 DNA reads TGCGCCAGCAGCTTAATAGGGACTAGCGGGGACTACGAGCAGTACCTC. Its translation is CASSLIGTSGDYEQYL.

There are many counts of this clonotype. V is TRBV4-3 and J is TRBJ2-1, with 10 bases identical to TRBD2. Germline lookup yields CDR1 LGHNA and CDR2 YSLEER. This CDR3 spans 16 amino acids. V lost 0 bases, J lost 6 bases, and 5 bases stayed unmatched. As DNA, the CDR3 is TGCGCCAGCAGCCAAGATCCAGCGGGGGGGTCCAATGAGCAGTTCTTC. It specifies CASSQDPAGGSNEQFF.

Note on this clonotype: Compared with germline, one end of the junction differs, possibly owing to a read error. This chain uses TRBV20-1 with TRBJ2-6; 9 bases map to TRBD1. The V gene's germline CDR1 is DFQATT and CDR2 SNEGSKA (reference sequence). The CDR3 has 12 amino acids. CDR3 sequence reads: CSAWDREPTEAF. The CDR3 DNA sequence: TGCAGTGCTTGGGACAGGGAGCCCACTGAAGCTTTC.

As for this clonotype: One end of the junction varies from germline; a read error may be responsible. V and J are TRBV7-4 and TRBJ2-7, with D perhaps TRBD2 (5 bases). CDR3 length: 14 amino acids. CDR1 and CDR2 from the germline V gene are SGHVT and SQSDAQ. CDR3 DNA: TGTACCAGCAGCATAGCGCCGGTAGCCTACGAGCAGTACTTC. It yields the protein CTSSIAPVAYEQYF. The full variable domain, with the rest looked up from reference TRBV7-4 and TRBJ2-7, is GAGVSQSPRYKVAKRGRDVALRCDSISGHVTLYWYRQTLGQGSEVLTYSQSDAQRDKSGRPSGRFSAERPERSVSTLKIQRTEQGDSAVYLCTSSIAPVAYEQYFGPGTRLTVT.

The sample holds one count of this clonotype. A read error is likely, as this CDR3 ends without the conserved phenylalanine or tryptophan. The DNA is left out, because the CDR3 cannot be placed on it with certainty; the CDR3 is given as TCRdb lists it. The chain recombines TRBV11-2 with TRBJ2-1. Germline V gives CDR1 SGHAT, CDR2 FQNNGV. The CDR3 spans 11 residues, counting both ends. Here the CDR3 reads CASSLTGKTNT.

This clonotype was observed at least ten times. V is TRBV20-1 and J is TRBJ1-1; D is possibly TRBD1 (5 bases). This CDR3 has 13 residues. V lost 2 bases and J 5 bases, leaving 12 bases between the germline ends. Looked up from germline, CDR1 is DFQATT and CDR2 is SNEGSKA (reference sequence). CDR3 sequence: CSARQGDGTEAFF. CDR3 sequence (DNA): TGCAGTGCTAGACAAGGGGATGGGACTGAAGCTTTCTTT.

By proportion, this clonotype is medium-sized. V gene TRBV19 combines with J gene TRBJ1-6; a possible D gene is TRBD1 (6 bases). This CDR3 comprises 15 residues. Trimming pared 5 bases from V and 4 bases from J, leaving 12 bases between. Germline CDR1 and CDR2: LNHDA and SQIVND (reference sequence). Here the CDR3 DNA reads TGTGCCAGTAGTCAGGGGACGGGATATAATTCACCCCTCCACTTT. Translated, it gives CASSQGTGYNSPLHF.

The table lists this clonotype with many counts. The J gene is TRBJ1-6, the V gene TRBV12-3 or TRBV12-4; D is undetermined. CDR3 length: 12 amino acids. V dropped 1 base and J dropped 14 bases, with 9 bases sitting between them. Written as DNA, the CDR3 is TGTGCCAGCAGTTTAGACCGCGAGGCCCTCCACTTT. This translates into CASSLDREALHF.

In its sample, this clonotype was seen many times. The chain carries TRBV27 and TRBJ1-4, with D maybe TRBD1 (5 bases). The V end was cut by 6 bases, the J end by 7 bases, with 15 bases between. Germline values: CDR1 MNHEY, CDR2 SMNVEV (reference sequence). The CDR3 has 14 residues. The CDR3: CASRLGRAGEKLFF. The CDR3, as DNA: TGTGCCAGCAGGCTGGGCAGGGCTGGTGAAAAACTGTTTTTT.

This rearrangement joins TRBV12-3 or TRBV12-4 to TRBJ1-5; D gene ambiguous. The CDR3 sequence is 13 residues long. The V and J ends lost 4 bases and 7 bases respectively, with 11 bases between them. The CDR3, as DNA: TGTGCCAGCAGTTCGGGCCGGGGACAGCCCCAGCATTTT. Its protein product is CASSSGRGQPQHF.

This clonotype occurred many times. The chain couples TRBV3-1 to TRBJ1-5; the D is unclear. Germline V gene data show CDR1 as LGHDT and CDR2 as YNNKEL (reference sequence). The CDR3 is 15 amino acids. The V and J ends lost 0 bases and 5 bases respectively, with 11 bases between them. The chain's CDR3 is CASSQDGQAHQPQHF. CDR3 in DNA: TGTGCCAGCAGCCAAGATGGGCAGGCACATCAGCCCCAGCATTTT.

CDR3 protein: CSIRDREGAGELFF. In DNA, the CDR3 is TGCAGCATCCGGGACAGGGAAGGTGCCGGGGAGCTGTTTTTT. This chain joins TRBV29-1 and TRBJ2-2, with 9 bases identical to TRBD1. The CDR3 totals 14 residues. The ends lost 8 bases at V and 6 bases at J; junction bases unmatched: 10. Germline CDR1 reads SQVTM; CDR2 reads ANQGSEA.

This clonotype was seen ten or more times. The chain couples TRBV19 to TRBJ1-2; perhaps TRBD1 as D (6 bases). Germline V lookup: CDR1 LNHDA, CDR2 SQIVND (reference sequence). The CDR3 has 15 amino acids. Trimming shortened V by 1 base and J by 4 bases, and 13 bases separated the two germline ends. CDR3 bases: TGTGCCAGTAGTATAGCGGCAGGGGAAGCCTATGGCTACACCTTC. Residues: CASSIAAGEAYGYTF. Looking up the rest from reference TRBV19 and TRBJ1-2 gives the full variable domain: DGGITQSPKYLFRKEGQNVTLSCEQNLNHDAMYWYRQDPGQGLRLIYYSQIVNDFQKGDIAEGYSVSREKKESFPLTVTSAQKNPTAFYLCASSIAAGEAYGYTFGSGTRLTVV.

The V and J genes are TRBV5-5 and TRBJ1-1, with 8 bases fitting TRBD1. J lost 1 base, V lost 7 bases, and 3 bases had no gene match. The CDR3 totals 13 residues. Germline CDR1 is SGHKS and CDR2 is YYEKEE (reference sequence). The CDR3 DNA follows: TGTGCCAGCGCAGGACAGGGGAACACTGAAGCTTTCTTT. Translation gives CASAGQGNTEAFF.

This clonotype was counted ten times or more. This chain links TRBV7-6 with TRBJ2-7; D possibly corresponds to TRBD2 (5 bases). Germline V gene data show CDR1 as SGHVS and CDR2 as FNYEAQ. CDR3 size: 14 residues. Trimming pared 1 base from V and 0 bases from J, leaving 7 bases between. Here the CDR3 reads CASSLGTSSYEQYF. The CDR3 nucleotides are TGTGCCAGCAGCTTAGGTACTAGCTCCTACGAGCAGTACTTC. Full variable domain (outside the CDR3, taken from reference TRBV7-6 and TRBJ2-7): GAGVSQSPRYKVTKRGQDVALRCDPISGHVSLYWYRQALGQGPEFLTYFNYEAQQDKSGLPNDRFSAERPEGSISTLTIQRTEQRDSAMYRCASSLGTSSYEQYFGPGTRLTVT.

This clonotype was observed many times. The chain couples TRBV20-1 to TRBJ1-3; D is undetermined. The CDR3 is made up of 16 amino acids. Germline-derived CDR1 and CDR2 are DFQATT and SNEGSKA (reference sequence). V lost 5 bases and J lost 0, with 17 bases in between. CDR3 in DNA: TGCAGTGCTCTCGCTGGAGTAAGGGTCTCTGGAAACACCATATATTTT. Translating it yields CSALAGVRVSGNTIYF.

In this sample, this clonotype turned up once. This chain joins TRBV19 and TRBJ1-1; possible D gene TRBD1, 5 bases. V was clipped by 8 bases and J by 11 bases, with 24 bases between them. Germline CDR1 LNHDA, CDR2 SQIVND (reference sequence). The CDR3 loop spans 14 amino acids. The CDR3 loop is CASSDQGPWGRAFF. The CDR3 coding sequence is TGTGCCAGTTCGGATCAGGGTCCTTGGGGGAGGGCTTTCTTT.

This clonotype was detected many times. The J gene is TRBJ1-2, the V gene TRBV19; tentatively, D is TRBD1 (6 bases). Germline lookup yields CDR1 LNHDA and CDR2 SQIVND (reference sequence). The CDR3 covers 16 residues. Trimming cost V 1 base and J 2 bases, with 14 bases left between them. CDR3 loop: CASSIGGHTGNYGYTF. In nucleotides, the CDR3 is TGTGCCAGTAGTATAGGAGGACACACAGGGAACTATGGCTACACCTTC.